This T cell receptor beta chain stems from a study of blood T cell repertoires in COVID-19. About the research overall: Samples of COVID-19 (acute and convalescent) were obtained from the United States, Italy and Spain. In each case, the material was cDNA or gDNA derived from T cells, B-cell-depleted T cells, or PBMCs.

In the study's own analysis: Using reference gene primer amplification, nucleated cell counts were estimated. Only in-frame clones appear in the TCRdb table, and some are missing; sequencing was by immunoSEQ multiplex PCR. V, J and clone size reflect that table, while D and trimming were determined from the DNA. The sample yields fewer than 400,000 clones, less than 85% seen once. Germline V gives CDR1 SGHTA, CDR2 FQGNSA. V lost 5 bases and J lost 0, with 11 bases in between. There are 16 residues in the CDR3. This chain connects TRBV7-2 to TRBJ2-6; tentative D call: TRBD1 (6 bases). The sequence came from a woman under 40 who had been exposed to COVID-19. Sequencing used PBMCs or T cells enriched from blood (not recorded which). The CDR3 sequence: CASSLRTDSGANVLTF. In DNA, the CDR3 is TGTGCCAGCAGCCTCCGGACAGACTCTGGGGCCAACGTCCTGACTTTC.